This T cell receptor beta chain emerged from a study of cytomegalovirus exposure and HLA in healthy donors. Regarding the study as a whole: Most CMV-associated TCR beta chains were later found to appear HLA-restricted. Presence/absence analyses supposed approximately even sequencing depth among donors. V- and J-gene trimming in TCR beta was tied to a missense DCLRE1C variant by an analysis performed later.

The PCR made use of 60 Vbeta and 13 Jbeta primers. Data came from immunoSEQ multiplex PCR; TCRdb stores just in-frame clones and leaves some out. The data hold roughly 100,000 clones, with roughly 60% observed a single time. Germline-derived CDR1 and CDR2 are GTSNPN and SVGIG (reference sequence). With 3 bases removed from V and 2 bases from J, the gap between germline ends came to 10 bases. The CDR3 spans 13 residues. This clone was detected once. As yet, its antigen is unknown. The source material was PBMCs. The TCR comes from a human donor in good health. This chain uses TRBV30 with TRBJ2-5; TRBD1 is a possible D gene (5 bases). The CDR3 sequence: CAWSRQLQETQYF. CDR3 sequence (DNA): TGTGCCTGGAGCCGACAGCTTCAAGAGACCCAGTACTTC.